This passage covers 4 T cell receptor beta chains from one sample sequenced in a study of blood T cell repertoires in COVID-19. The data were produced by immunoSEQ multiplex PCR, yet TCRdb's version contains in-frame clones alone and is incomplete. The sample yields hundreds of thousands of clones, roughly 90% seen once. The sequenced material came from peripheral blood. These receptors were obtained from a woman aged 30 to 39 with acute or convalescent COVID-19.

This clone has more than one count but fewer than ten. The CDR3 nucleotides are TGTGCCAGCAGCCTACTATCTGTTTTGGGTAATGAAAAACTGTTTTTT. Its translation is CASSLLSVLGNEKLFF. This rearrangement joins TRBV7-9 to TRBJ1-4, with unresolved D. Germline CDR1 and CDR2: SEHNR and FQNEAQ (reference sequence). Trimming stripped 5 bases from V and 4 bases from J, with 17 bases between. This CDR3 has 16 residues. Full variable domain (outside the CDR3, taken from reference TRBV7-9 and TRBJ1-4): DTGVSQNPRHKITKRGQNVTFRCDPISEHNRLYWYRQTLGQGPEFLTYFQNEAQLEKSRLLSDRFSAERPKGSFSTLEIQRTEQGDSAMYLCASSLLSVLGNEKLFFGSGTQLSVL.

This rearrangement joins TRBV3-1 (or the pseudogene TRBV3-2) to TRBJ2-2, with D possibly matching TRBD1 (6 bases). Trimming cost V 4 bases and J 0 bases, with 12 bases left between them. This CDR3 comprises 16 residues. Germline V gene data show CDR1 as LGHDT and CDR2 as YNNKEL (reference sequence). The CDR3 bases are TGTGCCAGCAGCCGTACCGGGACAACGAACACCGGGGAGCTGTTTTTT. Amino acids: CASSRTGTTNTGELFF.

The chain links TRBV4-1 to TRBJ1-5; D not resolved. V lost 4 bases and J 2 bases, leaving 15 bases between the germline ends. In germline, CDR1 is MGHRA, CDR2 YSYEKL. The CDR3 contains 16 residues. Here the CDR3 reads CASSPFLGLGNQPQHF. The CDR3 nucleotides are TGCGCCAGCAGCCCTTTCCTGGGCCTGGGCAATCAGCCCCAGCATTTT.

This chain connects TRBV5-4 to TRBJ1-2; D might be TRBD1 (5 bases). CDR3 length: 13 residues. Germline loops: CDR1 SGHNT, CDR2 YYREEE (reference sequence). Trimming removed 5 bases at V and 4 bases at J, with 12 bases between. In DNA, the CDR3 is TGTGCCAGCAGTTACTGGGGCGGCTATGGCTACACCTTC. Translating gives CASSYWGGYGYTF.